This TCR beta chain was retrieved from a study of response to subunit inactivated influenza vaccine. Study-level results: A suggestion made by the authors is that each seasonal influenza vaccination recruits few new T cells.

One entry per CDR3 protein, called by TCRdb with MiXCR from the RT-PCR reads. The sample has roughly 700,000 distinct CDR3 sequences; about 15% are singletons. Details on this clonotype: The antigen is not known.

CDR3 length: 16 amino acids. The germline V and J ends were trimmed by 0 bases and 4 bases, with 13 bases remaining between them. CDR1 and CDR2 (germline): LNHNV, YYDKDF (reference sequence). The TCR originated in a middle-aged man who received an inactivated influenza vaccine. This chain uses TRBV15 with TRBJ2-1; weak D call: TRBD2 (6 bases). Source: PBMCs from blood, taken 14 to 15 days before vaccination. The CDR3 nucleotides are TGTGCCACCAGCAGAGAAAAGCGGAGGGGATACAATGAGCAGTTCTTC. Translated, it gives CATSREKRRGYNEQFF. Full variable domain (missing parts from reference TRBV15 and TRBJ2-1): DAMVIQNPRYQVTQFGKPVTLSCSQTLNHNVMYWYQQKSSQAPKLLFHYYDKDFNNEADTPDNFQSRRPNTSFCFLDIRSPGLGDTAMYLCATSREKRRGYNEQFFGPGTRLTVL.